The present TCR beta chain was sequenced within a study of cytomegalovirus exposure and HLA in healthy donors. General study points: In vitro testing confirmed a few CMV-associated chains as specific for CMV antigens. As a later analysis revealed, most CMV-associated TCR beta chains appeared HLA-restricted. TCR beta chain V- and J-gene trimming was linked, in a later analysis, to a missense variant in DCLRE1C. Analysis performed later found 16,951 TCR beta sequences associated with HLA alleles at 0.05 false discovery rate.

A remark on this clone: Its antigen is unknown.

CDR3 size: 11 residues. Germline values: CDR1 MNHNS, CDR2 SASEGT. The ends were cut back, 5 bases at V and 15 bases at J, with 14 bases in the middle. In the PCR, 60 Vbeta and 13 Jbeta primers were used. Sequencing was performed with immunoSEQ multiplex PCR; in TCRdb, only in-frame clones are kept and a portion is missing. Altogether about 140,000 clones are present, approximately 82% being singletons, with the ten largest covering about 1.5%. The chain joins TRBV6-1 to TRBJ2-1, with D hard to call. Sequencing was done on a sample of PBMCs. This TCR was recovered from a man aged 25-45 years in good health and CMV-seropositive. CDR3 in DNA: TGTGCCAGCAGTAACGTGGCTCCCCGGTTCTTC. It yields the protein CASSNVAPRFF.